The 20 T cell receptor beta chains presented below share a single source sample, sequenced in a study of blood T cell repertoires in COVID-19. The protocol was immunoSEQ multiplex PCR, while the TCRdb copy is restricted to in-frame clones and leaves out a portion. The data show about 250,000 clones, with about 85% seen just once and less than 8.5% held by the top ten. The sequencing sample was made of PBMCs or T cells enriched from blood (not recorded which). The receptors shown here come from a woman in her forties or fifties who had been exposed to COVID-19.

V is TRBV5-5 and J is TRBJ1-2; D gene uncertain. V was cut by 1 base and J by 5 bases, with 12 bases left in between. This CDR3 is built from 14 residues. Looked up from germline, CDR1 is SGHKS and CDR2 is YYEKEE (reference sequence). CDR3: CASSLSSADYGYTF. The CDR3 bases are TGTGCCAGCAGCTTGTCTTCGGCGGATTATGGCTACACCTTC.

The chain recombines TRBV5-4 with TRBJ1-2; 8 bases fit TRBD1. Germline lookup yields CDR1 SGHNT and CDR2 YYREEE (reference sequence). Losses at the gene ends were 0 bases for V and 1 base for J; bases not matched to a gene: 2. The CDR3 covers 15 residues. The CDR3 DNA is TGTGCCAGCAGCTTGGGACAGGGGATTAACTATGGCTACACCTTC. It translates to CASSLGQGINYGYTF.

V usage is TRBV2 and J usage is TRBJ2-5, with D tentatively TRBD1 (6 bases). Trimming took 1 base from V and 7 from J, leaving 10 bases between them. The length of the CDR3 is 13 residues. Germline lookup yields CDR1 SNHLY and CDR2 FYNNEI. The DNA of the CDR3 is TGTGCCAGCAGTGAAGGCAGGGGAGTGACCCAGTACTTC. Translating it yields CASSEGRGVTQYF.

V gene TRBV9 combines with J gene TRBJ2-5, with D unclear. The V end lost 0 bases, the J end lost 4 bases, and 10 bases lay between the germline ends. Germline V gene data show CDR1 as SGDLS and CDR2 as YYNGEE. The CDR3 is made up of 14 amino acids. The CDR3 loop is CASSVGEVLETQYF. The CDR3 nucleotides read TGTGCCAGCAGCGTAGGAGAGGTCTTAGAGACCCAGTACTTC.

The chain joins TRBV6-5 to TRBJ2-7; TRBD1 aligns across 10 bases. This CDR3 contains 15 residues. Germline values: CDR1 MNHEY, CDR2 SVGAGI. V shed 6 bases, J shed 0 bases, and the junction held 5 bases outside the gene matches. CDR3 nucleotides: TGTGCCAGCAGCCCCGGGACAGGGGCCTCCTACGAGCAGTACTTC. It translates to CASSPGTGASYEQYF.

This chain links TRBV5-4 with TRBJ1-1; D ambiguous. Trimming removed 3 bases at V and 7 bases at J, with 13 bases between. Germline V lookup: CDR1 SGHNT, CDR2 YYREEE (reference sequence). This CDR3 is built from 13 residues. The DNA for the CDR3 is TGTGCCAGCAGCTCGGGCGGGCGGATTGAAGCTTTCTTT. This encodes CASSSGGRIEAFF. The full variable domain, in which reference TRBV5-4 and TRBJ1-1 provide the parts outside the CDR3, is ETGVTQSPTHLIKTRGQQVTLRCSSQSGHNTVSWYQQALGQGPQFIFQYYREEENGRGNFPPRFSGLQFPNYSSELNVNALELDDSALYLCASSSGGRIEAFFGQGTRLTVV.

This rearrangement joins TRBV7-9 to TRBJ2-1, with 8 bases aligning to TRBD1. This CDR3 has 12 residues. Germline CDR1 SEHNR, CDR2 FQNEAQ (reference sequence). V was clipped by 6 bases and J by 10 bases; unmatched bases: 5. CDR3 bases: TGTGCCAGCAGAAAACAGGGGGAGGAGCAGTTCTTC. This encodes CASRKQGEEQFF.

This rearrangement joins TRBV3-1 (or the pseudogene TRBV3-2) to TRBJ2-3; perhaps TRBD1 as D (6 bases). Germline CDR1 reads LGHDT; CDR2 reads YNNKEL (reference sequence). The germline V and J ends were trimmed by 5 bases and 2 bases, with 17 bases remaining between them. The CDR3 is 16 amino acids. CDR3 in amino acids: CASSSRVGGFTDTQYF. In DNA form, the CDR3 reads TGTGCCAGCAGCTCGCGGGTAGGGGGTTTCACAGATACGCAGTATTTT.

V usage is TRBV28 and J usage is TRBJ2-5, with 13 bases that match TRBD2. The CDR3 length is 15 residues. The junction had 5 bases not matched to a gene; V was cut back by 5 bases and J by 5 bases. CDR1 MDHEN and CDR2 SYDVKM come from the germline V gene. In DNA, the CDR3 is TGTGCCAGCAGTACGACTAGCGGGGGGTCGGAGACCCAGTACTTC. Translated: CASSTTSGGSETQYF.

The chain employs TRBV7-3 and TRBJ2-2, with TRBD2 identical over 8 bases. The germline V gene has CDR1 SGHTA and CDR2 FQGTGA. The junction had 5 bases not matched to a gene; V was cut back by 8 bases and J by 6 bases. This CDR3 is built from 13 residues. CDR3 coding DNA: TGTGCCAGCTCGAGCGGGGGATCCGGGGAGCTGTTTTTT. It specifies CASSSGGSGELFF.

The chain joins TRBV11-2 to TRBJ1-1, with 8 bases matching TRBD1. CDR1 and CDR2 from the germline V gene are SGHAT and FQNNGV. Trimming at V came to 0 bases and at J to 4 bases, leaving 4 bases not matched to a gene. This CDR3 spans 15 amino acids. CDR3 sequence: CASSLDRQGSTEAFF. In DNA, the CDR3 is TGTGCCAGCAGCTTAGACAGACAGGGGTCCACTGAAGCTTTCTTT.

The genes are TRBV4-3 and TRBJ1-1, with unresolved D. The CDR3 loop spans 13 amino acids. V was trimmed by 0 bases and J by 1 base, leaving 3 bases between them. CDR1 is LGHNA and CDR2 is YSLEER in the germline V gene. Here the CDR3 reads CASSQEQNTEAFF. The CDR3 nucleotides are TGCGCCAGCAGCCAAGAACAGAACACTGAAGCTTTCTTT.

The chain couples TRBV25-1 to TRBJ2-2, with TRBD2 as a possible D gene (6 bases). V gave up 5 bases and J gave up 5 bases, with 12 bases separating them. This CDR3 has 14 residues. Germline V gene data show CDR1 as MGHDK and CDR2 as SYGVNS. This CDR3 reads CASSRELLTGELFF. The CDR3 DNA is TGTGCCAGCAGTCGGGAGTTACTGACCGGGGAGCTGTTTTTT.

The rearrangement joins TRBV6-5 to TRBJ1-3, with 7 bases aligning to TRBD1. The V and J ends lost 10 bases and 1 base, in that order; junction bases with no gene match: 10. The germline gives CDR1 MNHEY, CDR2 SVGAGI. The CDR3 runs to 15 residues. CDR3 DNA sequence: TGTGCCACCGCGGACAGGAGCATTTCTGGAAACACCATATATTTT. Protein: CATADRSISGNTIYF.

The J gene is TRBJ2-2, the V gene TRBV6-5, with TRBD1 identical over 7 bases. CDR3 length: 13 residues. V dropped 11 bases and J dropped 2; count of bases not matched to a gene: 5. Germline values: CDR1 MNHEY, CDR2 SVGAGI. The CDR3 loop reads CAGGQENTGELFF. The CDR3 nucleotides read TGTGCCGGTGGACAGGAAAACACCGGGGAGCTGTTTTTT.

The chain links TRBV19 to TRBJ1-3; D not certain. The germline V and J ends were trimmed by 5 bases and 10 bases, with 15 bases remaining between them. The CDR3 spans 13 residues. The germline gives CDR1 LNHDA, CDR2 SQIVND (reference sequence). The CDR3 DNA reads TGTGCCAGTAGTGGAACAGCCCCTCAGACCATATATTTT. Amino acids: CASSGTAPQTIYF.

This chain connects TRBV4-2 to TRBJ2-2; no clear D gene. Between the trimmed V and J ends, which lost 4 bases and 1 base, there was a span of 4 bases. Germline CDR1 and CDR2: LGHNA and YNFKEQ. The CDR3 consists of 13 residues. The CDR3 spells CASSRQNTGELFF. CDR3 sequence (DNA): TGTGCCAGCAGCCGACAGAACACCGGGGAGCTGTTTTTT.

The chain couples TRBV9 to TRBJ2-3; D is possibly TRBD2 (5 bases). CDR3 size: 14 residues. V lost 0 bases and J 0 bases, leaving 5 bases between the germline ends. CDR1 and CDR2 from the germline V gene are SGDLS and YYNGEE. The CDR3 sequence: CASSVASSTDTQYF. As DNA, the CDR3 is TGTGCCAGCAGCGTAGCTAGCAGCACAGATACGCAGTATTTT.

This clone has a single count. V gene TRBV7-9 combines with J gene TRBJ1-6; D is unresolved. The CDR3 sequence is 13 residues long. V was pared by 2 bases and J by 6 bases, with 5 bases between. CDR1 is SEHNR and CDR2 is FQNEAQ in the germline V gene (reference sequence). CDR3 sequence: CASSLLFNSPLHF. The CDR3 DNA is TGTGCCAGCAGCTTATTATTTAATTCACCCCTCCACTTT.

This sequence joins TRBV10-2 and TRBJ1-2; D gene uncertain. Germline V lookup: CDR1 WSHSY, CDR2 SAAADI. This CDR3 comprises 13 residues. V dropped 7 bases and J dropped 2 bases, with 11 bases sitting between them. The CDR3 spells CASNAGSNYGYTF. For the CDR3, the DNA is TGCGCCAGCAACGCGGGGTCAAACTATGGCTACACCTTC.